This T cell receptor beta chain was captured in a study of T-cell reconstitution after alpha-beta-depleted transplantation in children. Study findings and constraints: T cells produced anew were the main source of T-cell counts and diversity one year after transplant.

Unique molecular identifiers were incorporated during preparation of the TCRbeta library. TCRdb re-analysed the PCR reads in MiXCR, keeping a single row per CDR3 protein. The sample gives 500,000 to 600,000 distinct CDR3 sequences, 27% of which show up once; under 45% is in the top ten. This clonotype appeared a few times. Its antigen remains unknown. The CDR3 runs 12 residues. J was trimmed by 6 bases and V by 6 bases; bases with no gene match: 3. Germline lookup yields CDR1 DFQATT and CDR2 SNEGSKA (reference sequence). The sequencing here drew on PBMCs, taken before TCRalphabeta/CD19-depleted stem cell transplant. This TCR was recovered from a boy under two years old with Wiskott-Aldrich syndrome, due to receive a stem cell transplant. The V and J genes are TRBV20-1 and TRBJ2-1, with 9 bases identical to TRBD2. The CDR3 region has the DNA TGCAGTGCCTCGACTAGCGGCAATGAGCAGTTCTTC. It codes for CSASTSGNEQFF.